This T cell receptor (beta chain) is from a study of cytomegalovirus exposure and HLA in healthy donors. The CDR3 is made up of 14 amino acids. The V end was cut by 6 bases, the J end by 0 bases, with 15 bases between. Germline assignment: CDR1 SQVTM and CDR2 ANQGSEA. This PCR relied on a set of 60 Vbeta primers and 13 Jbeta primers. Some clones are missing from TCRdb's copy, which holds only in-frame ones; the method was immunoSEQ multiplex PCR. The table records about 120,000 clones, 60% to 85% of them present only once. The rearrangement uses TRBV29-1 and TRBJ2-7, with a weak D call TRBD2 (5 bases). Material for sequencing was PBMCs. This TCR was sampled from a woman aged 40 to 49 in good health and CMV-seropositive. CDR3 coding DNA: TGCAGCGTGGTCGGGCGGGCCAGCTCCTACGAGCAGTACTTC. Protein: CSVVGRASSYEQYF.